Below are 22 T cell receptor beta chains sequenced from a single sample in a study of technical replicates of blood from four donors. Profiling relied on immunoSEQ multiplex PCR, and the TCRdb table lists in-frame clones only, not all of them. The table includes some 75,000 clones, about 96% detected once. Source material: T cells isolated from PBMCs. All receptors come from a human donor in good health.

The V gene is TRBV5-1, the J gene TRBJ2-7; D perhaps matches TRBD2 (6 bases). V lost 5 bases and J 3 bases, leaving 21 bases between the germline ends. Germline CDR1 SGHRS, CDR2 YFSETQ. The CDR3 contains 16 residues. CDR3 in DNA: TGCGCCAGCAGGATCGGGGTGGGGCTAGCGAGCTACGAGCAGTACTTC. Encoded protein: CASRIGVGLASYEQYF.

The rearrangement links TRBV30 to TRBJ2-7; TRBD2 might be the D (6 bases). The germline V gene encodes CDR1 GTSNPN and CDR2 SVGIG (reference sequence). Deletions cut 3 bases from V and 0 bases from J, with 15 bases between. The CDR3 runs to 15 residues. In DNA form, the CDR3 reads TGTGCCTGGAGCCCGGGACTTTTAAGCTCCTACGAGCAGTACTTC. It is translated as CAWSPGLLSSYEQYF.

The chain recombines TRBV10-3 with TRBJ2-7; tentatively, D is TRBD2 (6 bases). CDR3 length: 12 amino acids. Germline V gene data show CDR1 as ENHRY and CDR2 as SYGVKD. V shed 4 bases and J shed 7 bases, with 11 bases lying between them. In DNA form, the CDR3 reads TGTGCCATCAGTGGTGAGGGAGGAGAGCAGTACTTC. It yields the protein CAISGEGGEQYF.

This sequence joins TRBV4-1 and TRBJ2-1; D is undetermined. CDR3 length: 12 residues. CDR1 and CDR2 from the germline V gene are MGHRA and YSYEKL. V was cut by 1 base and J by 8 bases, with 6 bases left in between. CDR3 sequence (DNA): TGCGCCAGCAGCCAAGGAGCTGATGAGCAGTTCTTC. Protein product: CASSQGADEQFF.

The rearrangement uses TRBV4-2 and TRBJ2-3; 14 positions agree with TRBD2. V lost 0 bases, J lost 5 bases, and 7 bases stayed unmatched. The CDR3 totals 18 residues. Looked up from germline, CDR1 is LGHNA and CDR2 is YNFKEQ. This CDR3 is CASSQDPGLAGVRDTQYF. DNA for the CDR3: TGTGCCAGCAGCCAAGATCCGGGACTAGCGGGAGTCCGAGATACGCAGTATTTT.

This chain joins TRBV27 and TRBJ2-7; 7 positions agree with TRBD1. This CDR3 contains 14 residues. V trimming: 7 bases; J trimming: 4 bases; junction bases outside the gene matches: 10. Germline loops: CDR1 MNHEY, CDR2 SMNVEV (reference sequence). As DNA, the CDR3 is TGTGCCAGCATGCCCCTGGGACAGCCATACGAGCAGTACTTC. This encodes CASMPLGQPYEQYF.

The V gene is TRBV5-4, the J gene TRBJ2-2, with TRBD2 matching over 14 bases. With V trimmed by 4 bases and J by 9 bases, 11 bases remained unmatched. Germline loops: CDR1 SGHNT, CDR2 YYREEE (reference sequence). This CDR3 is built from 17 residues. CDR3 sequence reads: CASSGGGLAGDHRELFF. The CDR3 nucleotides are TGTGCCAGCAGCGGTGGGGGACTAGCGGGAGATCACCGGGAGCTGTTTTTT.

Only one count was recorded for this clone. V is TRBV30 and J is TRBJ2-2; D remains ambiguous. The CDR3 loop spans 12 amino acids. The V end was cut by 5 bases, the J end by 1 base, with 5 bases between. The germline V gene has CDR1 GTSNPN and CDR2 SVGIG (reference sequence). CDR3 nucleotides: TGTGCCTGGGACTTGAACACCGGGGAGCTGTTTTTT. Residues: CAWDLNTGELFF.

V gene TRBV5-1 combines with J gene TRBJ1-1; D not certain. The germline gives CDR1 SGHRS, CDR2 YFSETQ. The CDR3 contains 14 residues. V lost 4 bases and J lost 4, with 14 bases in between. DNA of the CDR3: TGCGCCAGCAGCGCCGGAGTCGGGGTCACTGAAGCTTTCTTT. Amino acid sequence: CASSAGVGVTEAFF.

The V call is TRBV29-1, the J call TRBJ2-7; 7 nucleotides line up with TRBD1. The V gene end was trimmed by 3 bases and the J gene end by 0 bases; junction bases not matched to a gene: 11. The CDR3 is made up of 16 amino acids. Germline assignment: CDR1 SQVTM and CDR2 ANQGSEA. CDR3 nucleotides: TGCAGCGTTGAGTGGCTCCGGGACAGCAGCTCCTACGAGCAGTACTTC. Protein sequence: CSVEWLRDSSSYEQYF.

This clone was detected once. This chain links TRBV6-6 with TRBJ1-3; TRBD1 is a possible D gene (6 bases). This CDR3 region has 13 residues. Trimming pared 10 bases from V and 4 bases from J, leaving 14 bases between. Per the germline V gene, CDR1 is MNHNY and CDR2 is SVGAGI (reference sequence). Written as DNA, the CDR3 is TGTGCCACCAAAACAGGGACGGGAAACACCATATATTTT. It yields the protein CATKTGTGNTIYF.

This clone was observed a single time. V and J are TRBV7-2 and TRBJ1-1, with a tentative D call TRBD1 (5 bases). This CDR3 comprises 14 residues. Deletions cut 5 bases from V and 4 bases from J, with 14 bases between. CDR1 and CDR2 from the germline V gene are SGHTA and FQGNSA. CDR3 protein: CASSQRQTSTEAFF. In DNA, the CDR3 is TGTGCCAGCAGCCAGAGACAGACCTCCACTGAAGCTTTCTTT.

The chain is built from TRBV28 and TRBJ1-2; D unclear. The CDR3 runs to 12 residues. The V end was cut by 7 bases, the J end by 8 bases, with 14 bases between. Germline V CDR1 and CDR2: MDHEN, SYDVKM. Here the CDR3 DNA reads TGTGCCAGCAATGTAGGGAGCGGGGGCTACACCTTC. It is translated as CASNVGSGGYTF.

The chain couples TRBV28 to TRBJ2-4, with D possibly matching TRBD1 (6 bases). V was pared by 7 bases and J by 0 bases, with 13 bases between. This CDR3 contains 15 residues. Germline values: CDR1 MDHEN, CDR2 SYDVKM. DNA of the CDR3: TGTGCCAGCACATCAGGGGTAATAGCCAAAAACATTCAGTACTTC. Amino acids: CASTSGVIAKNIQYF. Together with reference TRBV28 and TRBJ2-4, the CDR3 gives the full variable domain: DVKVTQSSRYLVKRTGEKVFLECVQDMDHENMFWYRQDPGLGLRLIYFSYDVKMKEKGDIPEGYSVSREKKERFSLILESASTNQTSMYLCASTSGVIAKNIQYFGAGTRLSVL.

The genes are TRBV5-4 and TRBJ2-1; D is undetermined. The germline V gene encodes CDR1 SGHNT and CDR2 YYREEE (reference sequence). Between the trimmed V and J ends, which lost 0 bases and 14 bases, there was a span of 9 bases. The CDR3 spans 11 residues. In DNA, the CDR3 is TGTGCCAGCAGCTTGGGACTCCCTGAGTTCTTC. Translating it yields CASSLGLPEFF.

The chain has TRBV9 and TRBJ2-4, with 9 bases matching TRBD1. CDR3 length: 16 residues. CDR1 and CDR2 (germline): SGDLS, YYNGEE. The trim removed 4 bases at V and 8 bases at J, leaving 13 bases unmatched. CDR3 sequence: CASSPPGQGIRDIQYF. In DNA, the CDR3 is TGTGCCAGCAGCCCACCGGGACAGGGAATCAGGGACATTCAGTACTTC.

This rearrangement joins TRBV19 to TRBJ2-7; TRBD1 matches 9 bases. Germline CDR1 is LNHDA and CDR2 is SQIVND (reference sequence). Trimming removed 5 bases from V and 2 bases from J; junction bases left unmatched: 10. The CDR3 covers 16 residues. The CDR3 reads CASSRTGTGLAYEQYF. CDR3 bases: TGTGCCAGTAGTCGCACCGGGACAGGGCTAGCCTACGAGCAGTACTTC.

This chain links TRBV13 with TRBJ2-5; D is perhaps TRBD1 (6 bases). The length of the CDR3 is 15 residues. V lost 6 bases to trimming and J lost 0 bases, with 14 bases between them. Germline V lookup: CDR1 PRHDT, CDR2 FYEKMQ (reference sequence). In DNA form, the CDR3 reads TGTGCCAGCAGTCCTCCGGGACACCACCAAGAGACCCAGTACTTC. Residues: CASSPPGHHQETQYF.

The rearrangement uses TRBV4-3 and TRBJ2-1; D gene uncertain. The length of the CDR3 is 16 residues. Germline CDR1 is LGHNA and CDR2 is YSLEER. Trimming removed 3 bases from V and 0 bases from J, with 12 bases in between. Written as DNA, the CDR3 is TGCGCCAGCAGCCATAACCCCGGGTCCTCCTACAATGAGCAGTTCTTC. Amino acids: CASSHNPGSSYNEQFF.

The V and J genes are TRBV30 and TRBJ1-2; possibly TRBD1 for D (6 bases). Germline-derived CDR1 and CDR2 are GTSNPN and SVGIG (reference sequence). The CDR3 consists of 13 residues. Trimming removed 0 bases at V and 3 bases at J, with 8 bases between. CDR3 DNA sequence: TGTGCCTGGAGTGTAGGGGGAGACTATGGCTACACCTTC. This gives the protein CAWSVGGDYGYTF.

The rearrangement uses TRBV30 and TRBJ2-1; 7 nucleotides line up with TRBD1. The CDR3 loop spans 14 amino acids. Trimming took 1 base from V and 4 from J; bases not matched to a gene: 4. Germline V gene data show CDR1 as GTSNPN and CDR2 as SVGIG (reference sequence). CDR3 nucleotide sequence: TGTGCCTGGAGTGACGAGGGACAGTACAATGAGCAGTTCTTC. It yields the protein CAWSDEGQYNEQFF.

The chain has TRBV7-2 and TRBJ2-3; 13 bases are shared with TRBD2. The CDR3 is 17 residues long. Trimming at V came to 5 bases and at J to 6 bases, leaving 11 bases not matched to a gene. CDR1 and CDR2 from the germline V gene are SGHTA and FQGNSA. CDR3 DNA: TGTGCCAGCAGCCCCGGACTAGCGGGAGTTAGGTGGGATACGCAGTATTTT. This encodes CASSPGLAGVRWDTQYF.